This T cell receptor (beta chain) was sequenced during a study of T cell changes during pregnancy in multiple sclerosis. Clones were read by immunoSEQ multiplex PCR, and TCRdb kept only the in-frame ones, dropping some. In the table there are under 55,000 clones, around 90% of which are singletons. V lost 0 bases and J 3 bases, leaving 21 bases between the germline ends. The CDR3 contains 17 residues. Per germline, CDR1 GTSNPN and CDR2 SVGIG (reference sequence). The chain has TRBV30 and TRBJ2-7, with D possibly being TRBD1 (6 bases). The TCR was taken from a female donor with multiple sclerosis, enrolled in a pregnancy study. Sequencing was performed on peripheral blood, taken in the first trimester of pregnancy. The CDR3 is CAWSVHRRPGDGYEQYF. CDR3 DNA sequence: TGTGCCTGGAGTGTTCATCGTCGACCAGGGGACGGCTACGAGCAGTACTTC. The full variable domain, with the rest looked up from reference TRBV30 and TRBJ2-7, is SQTIHQWPATLVQPVGSPLSLECTVEGTSNPNLYWYRQAAGRGLQLLFYSVGIGQISSEVPQNLSASRPQDRQFILSSKKLLLSDSGFYLCAWSVHRRPGDGYEQYFGPGTRLTVT.